What follows describes a single TCR beta chain. Its target is not known. Unique molecular identifiers had been added to the TCR beta cDNA libraries. TCRdb re-called the PCR reads with MiXCR, one entry per CDR3 protein. The sample consists of approximately 630,000 distinct CDR3 sequences, more than 50% of them appearing once. This CDR3 contains 14 residues. The germline CDR1 and CDR2 sequences are SGHVS and FNYEAQ. V gave up 0 bases and J gave up 5 bases, with 9 bases separating them. The sample originates from a study of post-analysis software for immune sequencing data. About the research overall: Multiple sclerosis in the patients followed relapsing-remitting, secondary progressive and progressive-relapsing courses.

Study outcomes and limitations: In patients, roughly five TRBV segments were more frequent than in controls, with TRBV5-6, TRBV5-1 and TRBV20-1 among them.

This clonotype was sampled from a girl under 10 years old with multiple sclerosis. Sequencing was done on a sample of blood. The chain recombines TRBV7-6 with TRBJ2-3, with D perhaps TRBD1 (5 bases). The CDR3: CASSLAREGDTQYF. As DNA, the CDR3 is TGTGCCAGCAGCTTAGCCAGGGAAGGAGATACGCAGTATTTT.